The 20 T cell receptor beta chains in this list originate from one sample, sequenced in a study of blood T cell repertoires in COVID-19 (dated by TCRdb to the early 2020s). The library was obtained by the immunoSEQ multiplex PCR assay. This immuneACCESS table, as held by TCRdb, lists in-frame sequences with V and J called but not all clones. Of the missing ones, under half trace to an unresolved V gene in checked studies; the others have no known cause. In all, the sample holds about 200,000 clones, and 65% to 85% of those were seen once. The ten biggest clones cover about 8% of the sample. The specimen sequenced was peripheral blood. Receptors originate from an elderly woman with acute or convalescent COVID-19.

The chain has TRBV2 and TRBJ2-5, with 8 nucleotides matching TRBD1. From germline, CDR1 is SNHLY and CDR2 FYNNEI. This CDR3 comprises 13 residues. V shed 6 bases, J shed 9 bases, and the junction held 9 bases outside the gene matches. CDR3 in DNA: TGTGCCAGCAGGGACAGGGAAAGAGGAGCCCAGTACTTC. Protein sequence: CASRDRERGAQYF.

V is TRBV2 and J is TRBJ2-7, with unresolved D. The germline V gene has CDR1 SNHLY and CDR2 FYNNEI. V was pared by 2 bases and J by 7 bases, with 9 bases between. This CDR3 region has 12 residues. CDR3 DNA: TGTGCCAGCAGTGAATCGGTCAAGGAGCAGTACTTC. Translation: CASSESVKEQYF.

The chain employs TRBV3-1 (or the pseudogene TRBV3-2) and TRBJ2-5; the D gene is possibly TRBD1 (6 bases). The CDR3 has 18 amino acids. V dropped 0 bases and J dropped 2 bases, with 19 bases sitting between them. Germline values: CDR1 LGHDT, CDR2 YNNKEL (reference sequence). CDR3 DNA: TGTGCCAGCAGCCAAGAAGGAACAGGGCGGGTAGGGCAAGAGACCCAGTACTTC. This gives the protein CASSQEGTGRVGQETQYF.

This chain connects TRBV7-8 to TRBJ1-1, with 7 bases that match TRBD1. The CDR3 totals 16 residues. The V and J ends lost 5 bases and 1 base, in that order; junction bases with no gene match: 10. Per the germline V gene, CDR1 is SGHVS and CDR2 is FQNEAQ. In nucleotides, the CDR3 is TGTGCCAGCAGCCTCCGGACAGGCCTAACGAACACTGAAGCTTTCTTT. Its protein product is CASSLRTGLTNTEAFF.

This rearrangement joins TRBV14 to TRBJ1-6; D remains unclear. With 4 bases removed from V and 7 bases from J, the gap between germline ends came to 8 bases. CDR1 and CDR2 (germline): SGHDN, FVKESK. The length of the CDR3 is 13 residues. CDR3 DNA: TGTGCCAGCAGCCCCCGGGTGAATTCACCCCTCCACTTT. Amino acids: CASSPRVNSPLHF.

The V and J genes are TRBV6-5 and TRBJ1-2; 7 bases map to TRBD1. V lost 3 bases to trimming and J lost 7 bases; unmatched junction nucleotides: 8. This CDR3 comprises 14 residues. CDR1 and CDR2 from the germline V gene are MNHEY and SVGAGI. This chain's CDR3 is CASSYSGQVVGYTF. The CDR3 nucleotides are TGTGCCAGCAGTTATAGTGGACAGGTCGTTGGCTACACCTTC.

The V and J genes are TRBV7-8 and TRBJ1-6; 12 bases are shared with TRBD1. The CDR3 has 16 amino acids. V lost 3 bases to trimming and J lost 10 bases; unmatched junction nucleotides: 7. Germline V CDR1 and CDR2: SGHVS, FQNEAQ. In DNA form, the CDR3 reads TGTGCCAGCAGCTTCCCGGGACAGGGGGCAGACTCACCCCTCCACTTT. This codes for CASSFPGQGADSPLHF.

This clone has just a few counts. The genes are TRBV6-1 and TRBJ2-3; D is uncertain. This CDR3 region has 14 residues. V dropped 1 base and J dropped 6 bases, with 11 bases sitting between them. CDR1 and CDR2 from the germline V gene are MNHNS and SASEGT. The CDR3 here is CASSEGWSSDTQYF. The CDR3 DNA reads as TGTGCCAGCAGTGAAGGATGGTCGAGTGATACGCAGTATTTT.

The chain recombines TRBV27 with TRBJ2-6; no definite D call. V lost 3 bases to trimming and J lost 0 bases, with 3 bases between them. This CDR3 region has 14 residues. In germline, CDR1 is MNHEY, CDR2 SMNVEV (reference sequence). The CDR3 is CASSLYSGANVLTF. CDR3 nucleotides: TGTGCCAGCAGTTTGTACTCTGGGGCCAACGTCCTGACTTTC.

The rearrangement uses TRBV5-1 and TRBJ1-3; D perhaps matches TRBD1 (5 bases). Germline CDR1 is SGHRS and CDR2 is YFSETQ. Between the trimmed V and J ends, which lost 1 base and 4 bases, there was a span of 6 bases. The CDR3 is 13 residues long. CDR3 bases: TGCGCCAGCAGCTTGCCAGGGGGAAACACCATATATTTT. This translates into CASSLPGGNTIYF. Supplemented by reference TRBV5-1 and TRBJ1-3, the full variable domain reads KAGVTQTPRYLIKTRGQQVTLSCSPISGHRSVSWYQQTPGQGLQFLFEYFSETQRNKGNFPGRFSGRQFSNSRSEMNVSTLELGDSALYLCASSLPGGNTIYFGEGSWLTVV.

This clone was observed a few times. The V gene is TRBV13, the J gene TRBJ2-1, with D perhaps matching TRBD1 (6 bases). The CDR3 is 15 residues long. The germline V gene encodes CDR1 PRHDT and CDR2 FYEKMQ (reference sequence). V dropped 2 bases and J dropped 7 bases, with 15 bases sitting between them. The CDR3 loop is CASSLPAGEFNEQFF. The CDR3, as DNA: TGTGCCAGCAGCTTACCAGCAGGGGAGTTTAATGAGCAGTTCTTC.

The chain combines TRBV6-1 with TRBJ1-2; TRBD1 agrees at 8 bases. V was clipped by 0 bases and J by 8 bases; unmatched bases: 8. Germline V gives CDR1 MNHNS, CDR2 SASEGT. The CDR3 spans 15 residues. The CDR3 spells CASSEAFYRGDGYTF. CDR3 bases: TGTGCCAGCAGTGAAGCGTTTTACAGGGGGGACGGCTACACCTTC.

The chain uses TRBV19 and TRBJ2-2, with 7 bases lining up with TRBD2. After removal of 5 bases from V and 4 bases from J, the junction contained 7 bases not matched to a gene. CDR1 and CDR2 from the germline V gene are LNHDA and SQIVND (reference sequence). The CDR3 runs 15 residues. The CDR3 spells CASSALAGVTGELFF. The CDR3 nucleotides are TGTGCCAGTAGTGCCTTAGCGGGCGTCACCGGGGAGCTGTTTTTT.

The CDR3 DNA sequence: TGTGCCAGCAGCTTACAGGGGCTTAGAAACTATGGCTACACCTTC. Protein sequence: CASSLQGLRNYGYTF. The chain has TRBV27 and TRBJ1-2; the match to TRBD1 covers 7 bases. Germline CDR1 reads MNHEY; CDR2 reads SMNVEV (reference sequence). The ends lost 6 bases at V and 2 bases at J; junction bases unmatched: 9. This CDR3 has 15 amino acids.

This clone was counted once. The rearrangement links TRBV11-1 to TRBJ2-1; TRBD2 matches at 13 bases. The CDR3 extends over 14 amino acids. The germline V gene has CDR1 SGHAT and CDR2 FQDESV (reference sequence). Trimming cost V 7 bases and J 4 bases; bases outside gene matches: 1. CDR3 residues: CASKLAGGYNEQFF. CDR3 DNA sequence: TGTGCCAGCAAACTAGCGGGAGGGTACAATGAGCAGTTCTTC.

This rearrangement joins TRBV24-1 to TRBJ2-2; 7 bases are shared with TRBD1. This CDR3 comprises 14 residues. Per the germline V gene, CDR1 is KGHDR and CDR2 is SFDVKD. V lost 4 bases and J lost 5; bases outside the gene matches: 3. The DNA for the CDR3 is TGTGCCACCAGTGAGGGACAGAGGACCGGGGAGCTGTTTTTT. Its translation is CATSEGQRTGELFF.

The CDR3 spells CSAHARGGRTDTQYF. As DNA, the CDR3 is TGCAGCGCTCACGCCCGCGGGGGGCGCACAGATACGCAGTATTTT. V usage is TRBV29-1 and J usage is TRBJ2-3; 8 bases align to TRBD2. This CDR3 region has 15 residues. Germline V gene sequence: CDR1 SQVTM, CDR2 ANQGSEA. V shed 7 bases, J shed 1 base, and the junction held 10 bases outside the gene matches.

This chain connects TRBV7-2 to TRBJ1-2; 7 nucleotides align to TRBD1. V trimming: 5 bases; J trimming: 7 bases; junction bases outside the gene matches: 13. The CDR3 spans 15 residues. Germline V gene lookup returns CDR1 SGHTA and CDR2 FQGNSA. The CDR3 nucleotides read TGTGCCAGCAGCCTATACTACACCGGGACAGTTGGCTACACCTTC. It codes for CASSLYYTGTVGYTF.

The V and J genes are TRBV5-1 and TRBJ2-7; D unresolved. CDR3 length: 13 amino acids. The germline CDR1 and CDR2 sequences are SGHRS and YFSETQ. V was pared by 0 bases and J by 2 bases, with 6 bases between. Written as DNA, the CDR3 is TGCGCCAGCAGCTTGGGTGGCCCCTACGAGCAGTACTTC. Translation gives CASSLGGPYEQYF.

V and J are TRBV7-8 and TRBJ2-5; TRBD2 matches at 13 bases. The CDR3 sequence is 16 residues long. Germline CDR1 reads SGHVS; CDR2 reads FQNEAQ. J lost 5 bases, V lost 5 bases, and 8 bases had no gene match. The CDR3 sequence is CASSPGSGLAGETQYF. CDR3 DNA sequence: TGTGCCAGCAGCCCGGGCTCGGGACTAGCGGGGGAGACCCAGTACTTC. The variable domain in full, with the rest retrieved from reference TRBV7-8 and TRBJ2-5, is GAGVSQSPRYKVAKRGQDVALRCDPISGHVSLFWYQQALGQGPEFLTYFQNEAQLDKSGLPSDRFFAERPEGSVSTLKIQRTQQEDSAVYLCASSPGSGLAGETQYFGPGTRLLVL.